This T cell receptor beta chain was captured in a study of blood T cell repertoires in COVID-19. In the original processing: Reference gene primer amplification in the assay estimated nucleated cell counts. Using immunoSEQ multiplex PCR, the repertoire was profiled, and TCRdb retains in-frame clones only, with some absent. V, J and clone size were drawn from that table, and D and trimming were deduced from the DNA. The table lists some 130,000 clones, 70% to 85% of them singletons. The CDR3 runs 13 residues. V lost 2 bases and J lost 6, with 9 bases in between. The germline gives CDR1 SGHDT, CDR2 YYEEEE.

The sequenced material came from peripheral blood. The chain combines TRBV5-6 with TRBJ1-5; the D is unclear. The clonotype was recovered from a man in his 60s who had recovered from COVID-19. CDR3 sequence reads: CASSFQAGQPQHF. The CDR3, as DNA: TGTGCCAGCAGCTTCCAGGCAGGTCAGCCCCAGCATTTT.